The source of this TCR beta chain is a study of T cell responses to AZD1222 COVID-19 vaccine. TCRdb's copy holds only in-frame clones and misses some; the assay was immunoSEQ multiplex PCR. Altogether more than 85,000 clones are present, about 80% being singletons, with the ten largest covering less than 6%. General study points: Vaccine-related CD4 TCRs covered spike, predominating at 160-218 and 743-854.

The sample holds a few counts of this clone. Its antigen is not known. CDR1 and CDR2 from the germline V gene are SGDLS and YYNGEE. V was cut by 4 bases and J by 1 base, with 13 bases left in between. This CDR3 contains 15 residues. The sample consisted of peripheral blood, taken on day 0 of AZD1222 vaccination. This TCR was recovered from an adult in good health. This chain joins TRBV9 and TRBJ2-3; perhaps TRBD1 as D (6 bases). The CDR3 DNA reads TGTGCCAGCAGCTCTTGGGGGCGGGGCACAGATACGCAGTATTTT. This sequence encodes CASSSWGRGTDTQYF.